Following are 10 T cell receptor beta chains from one sample sequenced in a study of shared clonotypes between healthy human individuals. Method: immunoSEQ multiplex PCR; TCRdb's copy keeps in-frame clones and lacks some. The sample contains around 510,000 clones, roughly 95% of which appear only once. Sequenced input: naive CD4+ T cells sorted from blood. Noted subset: CD45RA+ positively selected. The receptors here all came from a woman aged 25 to 45 in good health.

This clone was counted a single time. This chain uses TRBV4-1 with TRBJ1-2, with 7 positions matching TRBD1. Germline lookup yields CDR1 MGHRA and CDR2 YSYEKL. There are 18 residues in the CDR3. The trim removed 1 base at V and 5 bases at J, leaving 16 bases unmatched. CDR3 in amino acids: CASSQGRARGQNNYGYTF. CDR3 DNA sequence: TGCGCCAGCAGCCAAGGACGGGCTAGGGGACAGAACAATTATGGCTACACCTTC.

This chain links TRBV27 with TRBJ1-2; tentative D call: TRBD1 (5 bases). Germline CDR1 is MNHEY and CDR2 is SMNVEV (reference sequence). V was cut by 4 bases and J by 6 bases, with 15 bases left in between. The CDR3 spans 14 residues. The CDR3 loop is CASSSAGAWHGYTF. The CDR3 DNA is TGTGCCAGCAGTTCCGCCGGGGCCTGGCATGGCTACACCTTC.

Concerning this clone itself: The same CDR3 also results from other DNA sequences found in this sample. The chain joins TRBV6-6 to TRBJ1-2; the D is unclear. The CDR3 totals 13 residues. V was shortened by 2 bases and J by 1 base, with 5 bases between the two germline ends. From germline, CDR1 is MNHNY and CDR2 SVGAGI (reference sequence). Written as DNA, the CDR3 is TGTGCCAGCAGTTACGACGGTAACTATGGCTACACCTTC. This gives the protein CASSYDGNYGYTF.

A word on this clone: This CDR3 is also generated by other DNA sequences in the sample. The V gene is TRBV28, the J gene TRBJ2-1; D ambiguous. Germline assignment: CDR1 MDHEN and CDR2 SYDVKM. V lost 8 bases, J lost 4 bases, and 6 bases lay in between. CDR3 size: 11 residues. The CDR3 loop is CASGSYNEQFF. CDR3 in DNA: TGTGCCAGCGGCAGTTACAATGAGCAGTTCTTC. Complete variable domain (other parts from reference TRBV28 and TRBJ2-1): DVKVTQSSRYLVKRTGEKVFLECVQDMDHENMFWYRQDPGLGLRLIYFSYDVKMKEKGDIPEGYSVSREKKERFSLILESASTNQTSMYLCASGSYNEQFFGPGTRLTVL.

This rearrangement joins TRBV28 to TRBJ1-3, with no clear D. There are 14 residues in the CDR3. Germline values: CDR1 MDHEN, CDR2 SYDVKM. V dropped 7 bases and J dropped 0 bases, with 10 bases sitting between them. The CDR3 region has the DNA TGTGCCAGCACGGTGGGTTACTCTGGAAACACCATATATTTT. Translating gives CASTVGYSGNTIYF. Supplemented by reference TRBV28 and TRBJ1-3, the full variable domain reads DVKVTQSSRYLVKRTGEKVFLECVQDMDHENMFWYRQDPGLGLRLIYFSYDVKMKEKGDIPEGYSVSREKKERFSLILESASTNQTSMYLCASTVGYSGNTIYFGEGSWLTVV.

This clone has only one observation. The J gene is TRBJ2-7, the V gene TRBV30, with D unresolved. V gave up 4 bases and J gave up 3 bases, with 10 bases separating them. Germline V gene sequence: CDR1 GTSNPN, CDR2 SVGIG (reference sequence). The CDR3 totals 12 residues. CDR3 bases: TGTGCCTGGAATATGGAAAACTACGAGCAGTACTTC. Amino acids: CAWNMENYEQYF.

The chain has TRBV7-2 and TRBJ2-1; 11 bases line up with TRBD2. CDR1 and CDR2 (germline): SGHTA, FQGNSA. The CDR3 consists of 16 residues. Trimming at V came to 4 bases and at J to 6 bases, leaving 8 bases not matched to a gene. CDR3 sequence reads: CASSWLAGGPRNEQFF. In nucleotides, the CDR3 is TGTGCCAGCAGCTGGTTAGCGGGAGGGCCGCGCAATGAGCAGTTCTTC. The full variable domain, with the rest looked up from reference TRBV7-2 and TRBJ2-1, is GAGVSQSPSNKVTEKGKDVELRCDPISGHTALYWYRQSLGQGLEFLIYFQGNSAPDKSGLPSDRFSAERTGGSVSTLTIQRTQQEDSAVYLCASSWLAGGPRNEQFFGPGTRLTVL.

The J gene is TRBJ2-3, the V gene TRBV7-2; the D gene is possibly TRBD2 (6 bases). Germline loops: CDR1 SGHTA, CDR2 FQGNSA. V lost 2 bases and J lost 6, with 15 bases in between. The CDR3 spans 15 residues. The CDR3 coding sequence is TGTGCCAGCAGCTTACGTACTAGCCGGGCGGATACGCAGTATTTT. This gives the protein CASSLRTSRADTQYF.

This sequence joins TRBV6-1 and TRBJ1-5; no definite D call. The CDR3 length is 15 residues. Germline V gives CDR1 MNHNS, CDR2 SASEGT. The ends were cut back, 4 bases at V and 3 bases at J, with 13 bases in the middle. The CDR3 nucleotides read TGTGCCAGCAGTGCGTTCCGGCAAGTCAATCAGCCCCAGCATTTT. Its protein is CASSAFRQVNQPQHF.

The CDR3 DNA sequence: TGTGCAAGCCCCCGGGGGGGTGAAAAACTGTTTTTT. Translating it yields CASPRGGEKLFF. The chain employs TRBV12-2 and TRBJ1-4. TRBV12-2 is a pseudogene locus. The CDR3 sequence is 12 residues long.